This record covers a single TCR beta chain. The antigen remains undetermined. Here immunoSEQ multiplex PCR was the method, and the copy in TCRdb shows in-frame clones only, minus some. Of about 42,000 clones detected, around four fifths appear once; the ten largest clones hold 15% to 20%. The data are from a study of T cell responses to AZD1222 COVID-19 vaccine. Study conclusions and caveats: Among vaccine-associated CD4 TCRs, coverage spanned spike, with dominance at 160-218 and 743-854. Most donors were white British and more were female, and clonal diversity was possibly underestimated. Increased Spike-specific TCR breadth and depth were observed after two AZD1222 doses.

CDR1 SQVTM and CDR2 ANQGSEA come from the germline V gene. The CDR3 is 14 amino acids. V was shortened by 4 bases and J by 0 bases, with 12 bases between the two germline ends. The sequenced sample was peripheral blood, obtained 28 days after the second AZD1222 dose. The genes are TRBV29-1 and TRBJ1-1, with D unclear. This TCR came from an adult who received the AZD1222 COVID-19 vaccine. The CDR3 coding sequence is TGCAGCGTTGTATCGACAACGGTGAACACTGAAGCTTTCTTT. Its translation is CSVVSTTVNTEAFF.